This T cell receptor (beta chain) was recovered during a study of a mutant IDH1 vaccine in newly diagnosed glioma. Turning to the study itself: With temozolomide cycles, or 4-6 weeks after radiotherapy alone, vaccination was started.

Deletions cut 3 bases from V and 7 bases from J, with 10 bases between. Germline loops: CDR1 SEHNR, CDR2 FQNEAQ (reference sequence). The CDR3 is 13 residues long. Some clones are missing from TCRdb's copy, which holds only in-frame ones; the method was immunoSEQ multiplex PCR. Among tens of thousands of clones, approximately 80% were seen once, and the ten largest hold roughly 3.6%. Time point: week 11, during vaccination. The study gave 300 ug of mutant IDH1 20-mer peptide per vaccine dose, with topical imiquimod. There were new WHO grade 3 or 4 astrocytomas in the donors, and these were IDH1-mutant and ATRX-lost. A note on this clone: Its antigen is as yet unknown.

This sample comprised PBMCs, obtained from a glioma patient whose treatment included an IDH1 peptide vaccine. The rearrangement links TRBV7-9 to TRBJ2-1, with D possibly TRBD2 on 6 matching bases. This TCR was recovered from a man aged 25 to 45 with glioma. The CDR3 region has the DNA TGTGCCAGCAGCTTCCGCGCGGGGAATGAGCAGTTCTTC. Its protein product is CASSFRAGNEQFF.